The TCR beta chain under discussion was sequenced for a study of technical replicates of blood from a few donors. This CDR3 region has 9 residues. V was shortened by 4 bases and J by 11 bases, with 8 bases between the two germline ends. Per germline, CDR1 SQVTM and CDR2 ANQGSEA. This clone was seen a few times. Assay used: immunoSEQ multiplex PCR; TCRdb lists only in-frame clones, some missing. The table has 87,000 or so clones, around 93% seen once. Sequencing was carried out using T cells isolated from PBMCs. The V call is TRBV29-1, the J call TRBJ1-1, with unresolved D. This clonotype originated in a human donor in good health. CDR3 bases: TGCAGCGTTGGATTCGGGGCTTTCTTT. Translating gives CSVGFGAFF.